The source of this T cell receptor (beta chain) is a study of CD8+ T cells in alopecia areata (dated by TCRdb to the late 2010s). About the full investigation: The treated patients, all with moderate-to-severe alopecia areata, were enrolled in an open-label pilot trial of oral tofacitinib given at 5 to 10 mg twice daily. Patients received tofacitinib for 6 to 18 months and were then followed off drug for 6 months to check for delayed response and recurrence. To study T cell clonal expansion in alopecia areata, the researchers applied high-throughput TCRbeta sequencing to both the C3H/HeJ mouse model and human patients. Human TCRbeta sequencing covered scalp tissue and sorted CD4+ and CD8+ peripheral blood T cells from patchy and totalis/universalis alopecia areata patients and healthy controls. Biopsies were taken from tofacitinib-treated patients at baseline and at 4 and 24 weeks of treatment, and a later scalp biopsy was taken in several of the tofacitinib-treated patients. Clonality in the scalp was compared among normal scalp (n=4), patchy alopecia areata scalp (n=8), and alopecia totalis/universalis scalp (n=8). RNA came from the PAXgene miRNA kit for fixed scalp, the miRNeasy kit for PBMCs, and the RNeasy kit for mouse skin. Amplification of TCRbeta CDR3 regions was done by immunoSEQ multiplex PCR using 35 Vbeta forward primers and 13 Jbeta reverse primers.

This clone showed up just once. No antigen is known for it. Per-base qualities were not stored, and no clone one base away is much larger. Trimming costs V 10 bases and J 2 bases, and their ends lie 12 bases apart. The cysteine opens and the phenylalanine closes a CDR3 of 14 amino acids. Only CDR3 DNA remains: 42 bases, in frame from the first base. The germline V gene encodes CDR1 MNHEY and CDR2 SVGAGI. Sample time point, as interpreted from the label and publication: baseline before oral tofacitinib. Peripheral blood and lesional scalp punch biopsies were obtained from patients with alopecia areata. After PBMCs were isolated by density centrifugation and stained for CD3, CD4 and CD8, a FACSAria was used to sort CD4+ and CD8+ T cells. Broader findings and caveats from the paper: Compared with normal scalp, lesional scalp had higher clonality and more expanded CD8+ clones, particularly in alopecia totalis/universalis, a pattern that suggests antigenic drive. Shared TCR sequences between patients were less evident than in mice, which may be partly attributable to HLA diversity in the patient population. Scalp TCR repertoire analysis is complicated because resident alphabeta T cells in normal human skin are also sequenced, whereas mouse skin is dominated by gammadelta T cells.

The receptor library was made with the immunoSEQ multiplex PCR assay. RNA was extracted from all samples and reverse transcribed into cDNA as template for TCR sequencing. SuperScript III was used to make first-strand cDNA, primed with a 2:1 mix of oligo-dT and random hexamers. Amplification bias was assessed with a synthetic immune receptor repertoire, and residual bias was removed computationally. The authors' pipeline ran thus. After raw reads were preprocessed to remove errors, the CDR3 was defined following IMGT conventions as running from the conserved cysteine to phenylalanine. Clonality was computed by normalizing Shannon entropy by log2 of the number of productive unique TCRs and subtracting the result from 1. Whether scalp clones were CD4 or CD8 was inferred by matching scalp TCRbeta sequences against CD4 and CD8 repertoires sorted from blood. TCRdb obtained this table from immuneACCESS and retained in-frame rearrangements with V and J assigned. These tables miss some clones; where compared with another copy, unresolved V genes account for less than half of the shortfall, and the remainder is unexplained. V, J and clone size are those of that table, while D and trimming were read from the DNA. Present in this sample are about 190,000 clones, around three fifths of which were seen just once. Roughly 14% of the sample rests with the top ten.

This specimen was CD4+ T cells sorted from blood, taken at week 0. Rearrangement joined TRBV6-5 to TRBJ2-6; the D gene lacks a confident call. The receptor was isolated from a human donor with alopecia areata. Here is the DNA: TGTGCCACCAAAATACTTACTGGGGCCAACGTCCTGACTTTC. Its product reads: CATKILTGANVLTF.